This T cell receptor beta chain was captured in a study of blood T cell repertoires in COVID-19. The germline CDR1 and CDR2 sequences are SGDLS and YYNGEE. The CDR3 loop spans 16 amino acids. V lost 0 bases and J lost 9, with 16 bases in between. Those enrolled, adults aged roughly 18 to 100 years, came from some 25 US areas. Only in-frame clones appear in the TCRdb table, and some are missing; sequencing was by immunoSEQ multiplex PCR. The sample includes 120,000 to 150,000 clones, 85% to 90% of them seen just once. The chain combines TRBV9 with TRBJ1-6, with D possibly matching TRBD1 (6 bases). The TCR was taken from a woman aged 25 to 39 with acute COVID-19. Source material: PBMCs or T cells enriched from blood (not recorded which). CDR3 loop: CASSVDLGQGGSPLHF. CDR3 sequence (DNA): TGTGCCAGCAGCGTAGATTTAGGACAAGGGGGTTCACCCCTCCACTTT.